The 9 T cell receptor beta chains given below trace back to one sample, sequenced in a study of cytomegalovirus exposure and HLA in healthy donors. Primers for the PCR totalled 60 Vbeta and 13 Jbeta. Profiling relied on immunoSEQ multiplex PCR, and the TCRdb table lists in-frame clones only, not all of them. The data contain approximately 170,000 clones, 75% to 90% of them singletons. The specimen sequenced was PBMCs. Every receptor here comes from a human donor in good health.

The rearrangement links TRBV27 to TRBJ1-1, with TRBD1 as a possible D gene (5 bases). Germline loops: CDR1 MNHEY, CDR2 SMNVEV (reference sequence). The CDR3 contains 13 residues. The V and J ends lost 8 bases and 0 bases respectively, with 10 bases between them. CDR3 residues: CASGLGVNTEAFF. For the CDR3, the DNA is TGTGCCAGCGGATTAGGGGTGAACACTGAAGCTTTCTTT.

The chain joins TRBV5-4 to TRBJ2-7, with 10 bases that match TRBD2. The length of the CDR3 is 13 residues. CDR1 and CDR2 (germline): SGHNT, YYREEE (reference sequence). Trimming removed 1 base from V and 8 bases from J; junction bases left unmatched: 3. CDR3 protein: CASSLTSGVKQYF. CDR3 in DNA: TGTGCCAGCAGCTTGACTAGCGGGGTGAAGCAGTACTTC.

Here the CDR3 reads CASSMNRGLGSPLHF. In DNA form, the CDR3 reads TGTGCCAGCAGCATGAATAGGGGGCTCGGTTCACCCCTCCACTTT. The rearrangement uses TRBV6-5 and TRBJ1-6; 7 nucleotides align to TRBD1. The length of the CDR3 is 15 residues. V gave up 6 bases and J gave up 9 bases; unmatched junction bases: 11. Germline CDR1 reads MNHEY; CDR2 reads SVGAGI.

V and J are TRBV7-9 and TRBJ1-2; D may be TRBD1 (5 bases). The V end was cut by 2 bases, the J end by 8 bases, with 12 bases between. Germline-derived CDR1 and CDR2 are SEHNR and FQNEAQ (reference sequence). The length of the CDR3 is 13 residues. CDR3 in DNA: TGTGCCAGCAGCTTATCGAAGGCAGGGGGCTACACCTTC. Its protein product is CASSLSKAGGYTF.

The chain uses TRBV6-5 and TRBJ2-2, with TRBD1 identical over 10 bases. With 4 bases clipped from V and 5 bases from J, the junction kept 7 bases outside the gene matches. There are 16 residues in the CDR3. Germline loops: CDR1 MNHEY, CDR2 SVGAGI. Here the CDR3 reads CASSFLPGQGTGELFF. The CDR3 nucleotides are TGTGCCAGCAGTTTCTTACCGGGACAGGGGACCGGGGAGCTGTTTTTT.

Worth noting for this clone: This sample includes further DNA sequences coding for the same CDR3. The V gene is TRBV14, the J gene TRBJ2-7, with 9 positions matching TRBD1. Losses at the gene ends were 1 base for V and 2 bases for J; bases not matched to a gene: 0. From germline, CDR1 is SGHDN and CDR2 FVKESK. The CDR3 length is 14 residues. CDR3 protein: CASSQGTGAYEQYF. The DNA of the CDR3 is TGTGCCAGCAGCCAAGGGACAGGGGCCTACGAGCAGTACTTC. Supplemented by reference TRBV14 and TRBJ2-7, the full variable domain reads EAGVTQFPSHSVIEKGQTVTLRCDPISGHDNLYWYRRVMGKEIKFLLHFVKESKQDESGMPNNRFLAERTGGTYSTLKVQPAELEDSGVYFCASSQGTGAYEQYFGPGTRLTVT.

The chain links TRBV10-2 to TRBJ2-2, with 7 bases fitting TRBD2. The CDR3 totals 17 residues. The germline gives CDR1 WSHSY, CDR2 SAAADI. The V and J ends lost 4 bases and 1 base, in that order; junction bases with no gene match: 9. The CDR3 sequence is CASSVEWRGWNTGELFF. In DNA, the CDR3 is TGCGCCAGCAGTGTGGAATGGCGGGGGTGGAACACCGGGGAGCTGTTTTTT.

This clone was recorded once. V usage is TRBV11-2 and J usage is TRBJ2-2; the match to TRBD2 covers 14 bases. Trimming cost V 4 bases and J 4 bases; bases outside gene matches: 2. The CDR3 sequence is 16 residues long. The germline V gene has CDR1 SGHAT and CDR2 FQNNGV. CDR3 loop: CASSSGLAGVTGELFF. The CDR3 coding sequence is TGTGCCAGCAGCTCGGGACTAGCGGGGGTCACCGGGGAGCTGTTTTTT.

The chain is built from TRBV7-8 and TRBJ2-7; possibly TRBD1 for D (6 bases). Germline V gene data show CDR1 as SGHVS and CDR2 as FQNEAQ. Deletions cut 5 bases from V and 3 bases from J, with 11 bases between. CDR3 length: 13 amino acids. The CDR3 protein is CASSPRDNYEQYF. The DNA for the CDR3 is TGTGCCAGCAGCCCACGGGACAACTACGAGCAGTACTTC. Based on the CDR3 plus reference TRBV7-8 and TRBJ2-7, the full variable domain is GAGVSQSPRYKVAKRGQDVALRCDPISGHVSLFWYQQALGQGPEFLTYFQNEAQLDKSGLPSDRFFAERPEGSVSTLKIQRTQQEDSAVYLCASSPRDNYEQYFGPGTRLTVT.